The rows below give T cell receptor beta chains drawn from one sample of a study of blood T cell dynamics during melanoma immunotherapy. Generated by immunoSEQ multiplex PCR, the TCRdb table keeps only in-frame clones and is missing some. The data show 11,000 to 15,000 clones, about nine tenths seen once. The input for sequencing was blood, taken from a patient treated with checkpoint blockade. These receptors were collected from a human donor with melanoma. CDR3s include the opening cysteine and the closing phenylalanine or tryptophan. D genes are given only for firm matches. Not every row has a clone size; where given, it reads once, few, many or a size class.

V gene: TRBV5-6; clone size: once; J gene: TRBJ1-1; D gene: TRBD1; CDR3 DNA: TGTGCCAGCAGCTGGGGCAGGGGGCGTCCTGAAGCTTTCTTT; CDR3 protein: CASSWGRGRPEAFF
V gene: TRBV28; clone size: NA; J gene: TRBJ2-1; D gene: TRBD2; CDR3 DNA: TGTGCCAGCAGTTTACTGTTTGCGGGAGGGCCGGGGAATGAGCAGTTCTTC; CDR3 protein: CASSLLFAGGPGNEQFF
V gene: TRBV7-2; clone size: few; J gene: TRBJ1-4; D gene: NA; CDR3 DNA: TGTGCCAGCAGCTTAACCGGGTATCGGGAAAAACTGTTTTTT; CDR3 protein: CASSLTGYREKLFF
V gene: TRBV11-3; clone size: few; J gene: TRBJ2-7; D gene: NA; CDR3 DNA: TGTGCCAGCAGCTTATTCTACGAGCAGTACTTC; CDR3 protein: CASSLFYEQYF
V gene: TRBV19; clone size: NA; J gene: TRBJ1-4; D gene: NA; CDR3 DNA: TGTGCCAGTAGTGAAGTCACCCTCGAAAAACTGTTTTTT; CDR3 protein: CASSEVTLEKLFF
V gene: TRBV4-2; clone size: NA; J gene: TRBJ2-7; D gene: NA; CDR3 DNA: TGTGCCAGCAGCCAAGGATACCAGGGTTACGAGCAGTACTTC; CDR3 protein: CASSQGYQGYEQYF
V gene: TRBV9; clone size: once; J gene: TRBJ2-1; D gene: TRBD2; CDR3 DNA: TGTGCCAGCAGCTCGGGACTAGCGGGAGGAGGGGGCAATGAGCAGTTCTTC; CDR3 protein: CASSSGLAGGGGNEQFF
V gene: TRBV27; clone size: NA; J gene: TRBJ1-6; D gene: NA; CDR3 DNA: TGTGCCAGCAATAGGGTAAACAGTCTATTTGAGAATTCACCCCTCCACTTT; CDR3 protein: CASNRVNSLFENSPLHF
V gene: TRBV13; clone size: NA; J gene: TRBJ1-1; D gene: NA; CDR3 DNA: TGTGCCAGCAGCCGAAGGGGATTGAACACTGAAGCTTTCTTT; CDR3 protein: CASSRRGLNTEAFF
V gene: TRBV29-1; clone size: NA; J gene: TRBJ2-1; D gene: TRBD2; CDR3 DNA: TGCAGCGTTGAAGGGACTAGCGCGACTCTCTCCTACAATGAGCAGTTCTTC; CDR3 protein: CSVEGTSATLSYNEQFF
V gene: TRBV7-8; clone size: NA; J gene: TRBJ2-5; D gene: NA; CDR3 DNA: TGTGCCAGCAGCCAAGAAGAGACCCAGTACTTC; CDR3 protein: CASSQEETQYF
V gene: TRBV7-3; clone size: few; J gene: TRBJ1-5; D gene: NA; CDR3 DNA: TGTGCCAGCAGCTACGGGGAATTGGAGGGGAGATCCGAACGCAATCAGCCCCAGCATTTT; CDR3 protein: CASSYGELEGRSERNQPQHF
V gene: TRBV27; clone size: NA; J gene: TRBJ1-4; D gene: TRBD1; CDR3 DNA: TGTGCCAGCAGTTTTCGACAGGGTCATGAAAAACTGTTTTTT; CDR3 protein: CASSFRQGHEKLFF
V gene: TRBV28; clone size: NA; J gene: TRBJ1-5; D gene: TRBD1; CDR3 DNA: TGTGCCACCGGGACAGGGACTCAGCCCCAGCATTTT; CDR3 protein: CATGTGTQPQHF
V gene: TRBV9; clone size: NA; J gene: TRBJ2-1; D gene: NA; CDR3 DNA: TGTGCCAGCAGCGTAGGCCCTAGGACGGGAGATGAGCAGTTCTTC; CDR3 protein: CASSVGPRTGDEQFF
V gene: TRBV29-1; clone size: NA; J gene: TRBJ1-1; D gene: TRBD1; CDR3 DNA: TGCAGCGCCGACCCCGGACAGGGGTGGACTGAAGCTTTCTTT; CDR3 protein: CSADPGQGWTEAFF
V gene: TRBV4-1; clone size: NA; J gene: TRBJ2-5; D gene: NA; CDR3 DNA: TGCGCCAGCAGCCAAGATAGACGGGGAGAGACCCAGTACTTC; CDR3 protein: CASSQDRRGETQYF